Listed here are 14 T cell receptor beta chains from one sample, sequenced in a study of blood T cell repertoires in COVID-19. TCRdb keeps only in-frame clones here, not all; method: immunoSEQ multiplex PCR. The sample holds about 410,000 clones, 86% seen once. The material sequenced was peripheral blood. The source is a woman aged 25 to 39 with active or convalescent COVID-19.

The CDR3 region has the DNA TGTGCCAGCAGCTCACACAGGGAGACAGATACGCAGTATTTT. Translation: CASSSHRETDTQYF. This sequence joins TRBV21-1 and TRBJ2-3; TRBD1 is the table's D call, not checked against the DNA. TRBV21-1 is noted as a pseudogene. This CDR3 comprises 14 residues.

The rearrangement joins TRBV19 to TRBJ2-3; a possible D gene is TRBD2 (7 bases). The V gene lost 6 bases and the J gene lost 4 bases, with 17 bases spanning the gap. The CDR3 covers 15 residues. Looked up from germline, CDR1 is LNHDA and CDR2 is SQIVND (reference sequence). The CDR3 loop reads CASSPQGGLSDTQYF. In nucleotides, the CDR3 is TGTGCCAGTAGCCCACAGGGAGGGCTGTCAGATACGCAGTATTTT.

The table lists this clone with a few counts. The chain has TRBV5-4 and TRBJ1-2, with D possibly TRBD1 on 6 matching bases. Germline loops: CDR1 SGHNT, CDR2 YYREEE (reference sequence). The CDR3 runs to 15 residues. V dropped 4 bases and J dropped 2 bases, with 15 bases sitting between them. In DNA, the CDR3 is TGTGCCAGCAGCCCCACTTTAACAGGGAACTATGGCTACACCTTC. Translating it yields CASSPTLTGNYGYTF. Full variable domain (remainder filled in from reference TRBV5-4 and TRBJ1-2): ETGVTQSPTHLIKTRGQQVTLRCSSQSGHNTVSWYQQALGQGPQFIFQYYREEENGRGNFPPRFSGLQFPNYSSELNVNALELDDSALYLCASSPTLTGNYGYTFGSGTRLTVV.

The rearrangement links TRBV27 to TRBJ2-5; 9 positions match TRBD2. V dropped 4 bases and J dropped 0; count of bases not matched to a gene: 6. The germline gives CDR1 MNHEY, CDR2 SMNVEV (reference sequence). This CDR3 is 16 amino acids long. DNA for the CDR3: TGTGCCAGCAGTTCGGTAGCGGGAGACTACCAAGAGACCCAGTACTTC. This codes for CASSSVAGDYQETQYF.

The gene calls are TRBV4-1 and TRBJ2-1, with 10 positions matching TRBD2. This CDR3 region has 16 residues. Germline CDR1 reads MGHRA; CDR2 reads YSYEKL. J was trimmed by 10 bases and V by 0 bases; bases with no gene match: 9. DNA of the CDR3: TGCGCCAGCAGCCAAGATCCTGCTAGCGGGGGAGAAGAGCAGTTCTTC. Amino acid sequence: CASSQDPASGGEEQFF.

The rearrangement joins TRBV7-9 to TRBJ2-2; tentative D call: TRBD2 (6 bases). Trimming took 5 bases from V and 7 from J, leaving 23 bases between them. In germline, CDR1 is SEHNR, CDR2 FQNEAQ (reference sequence). This CDR3 has 17 amino acids. This CDR3 reads CASSDTGGGRRLGELFF. The CDR3 nucleotides are TGTGCCAGCAGCGATACCGGGGGTGGTAGACGGCTCGGGGAGCTGTTTTTT.

The rearrangement joins TRBV6-5 to TRBJ1-1; D might be TRBD1 (5 bases). The germline V gene has CDR1 MNHEY and CDR2 SVGAGI. This CDR3 has 14 amino acids. V lost 6 bases, J lost 6 bases, and 17 bases lay in between. The CDR3 DNA reads TGTGCCAGCAGAAACGCGCCCGGGGGTTCTGAAGCTTTCTTT. Amino acid sequence: CASRNAPGGSEAFF.

V usage is TRBV7-6 and J usage is TRBJ1-1; 7 bases are a match to TRBD1. Losses at the gene ends were 1 base for V and 2 bases for J; bases not matched to a gene: 1. CDR1 and CDR2 from the germline V gene are SGHVS and FNYEAQ. This CDR3 has 14 residues. CDR3 sequence: CASSLDRGNTEAFF. CDR3 nucleotide sequence: TGTGCCAGCAGCTTAGACAGGGGTAACACTGAAGCTTTCTTT.

The chain is built from TRBV6-5 and TRBJ1-3, with D possibly being TRBD1 (6 bases). The CDR3 length is 15 residues. V was clipped by 6 bases and J by 0 bases, with 12 bases between them. The germline V gene encodes CDR1 MNHEY and CDR2 SVGAGI. The CDR3 loop reads CASRQTGNSGNTIYF. CDR3 DNA: TGTGCCAGCAGGCAAACAGGGAACTCTGGAAACACCATATATTTT.

The chain joins TRBV9 to TRBJ1-1; 10 positions match TRBD1. The CDR3 sequence is 17 residues long. V shed 4 bases, J shed 0 bases, and the junction held 9 bases outside the gene matches. Per germline, CDR1 SGDLS and CDR2 YYNGEE. The CDR3 loop is CASSPWGQGIMNTEAFF. The CDR3 DNA sequence: TGTGCCAGCAGCCCTTGGGGACAGGGGATAATGAACACTGAAGCTTTCTTT.

The gene calls are TRBV7-8 and TRBJ2-5, with 10 positions matching TRBD1. Germline loops: CDR1 SGHVS, CDR2 FQNEAQ. V shed 6 bases, J shed 7 bases, and the junction held 8 bases outside the gene matches. The CDR3 totals 14 residues. The CDR3 coding sequence is TGTGCCAGCAGTTTTGGACAGGGGGGATGGACCCAGTACTTC. The encoded protein is CASSFGQGGWTQYF. The full variable domain, with the rest looked up from reference TRBV7-8 and TRBJ2-5, is GAGVSQSPRYKVAKRGQDVALRCDPISGHVSLFWYQQALGQGPEFLTYFQNEAQLDKSGLPSDRFFAERPEGSVSTLKIQRTQQEDSAVYLCASSFGQGGWTQYFGPGTRLLVL.

This chain uses TRBV18 with TRBJ2-1, with a possible D match to TRBD1 (6 bases). Germline values: CDR1 KGHSH, CDR2 LQKENI. V lost 6 bases to trimming and J lost 0 bases, with 15 bases between them. CDR3 size: 16 residues. The CDR3 here is CASSPSRGSSYNEQFF. In DNA form, the CDR3 reads TGTGCCAGCTCCCCTTCAAGGGGGAGCTCCTACAATGAGCAGTTCTTC.

The sample holds one count of this clone. The chain combines TRBV6-5 with TRBJ2-3; tentatively, D is TRBD1 (5 bases). V was clipped by 10 bases and J by 0 bases, with 17 bases between them. This CDR3 is built from 15 residues. CDR1 MNHEY and CDR2 SVGAGI come from the germline V gene. The chain's CDR3 is CATYRQPTSTDTQYF. The DNA of the CDR3 is TGTGCCACTTATCGACAGCCGACTAGCACAGATACGCAGTATTTT.

The CDR3 DNA reads as TGTGCCAGCAGTCCTACAGGTTCCACTAATGAAAAACTGTTTTTT. Its protein is CASSPTGSTNEKLFF. The chain joins TRBV6-5 to TRBJ1-4; D is perhaps TRBD1 (5 bases). Trimming left V 5 bases short and J 2 bases short, with 12 bases between. The CDR3 covers 15 residues. Germline values: CDR1 MNHEY, CDR2 SVGAGI.